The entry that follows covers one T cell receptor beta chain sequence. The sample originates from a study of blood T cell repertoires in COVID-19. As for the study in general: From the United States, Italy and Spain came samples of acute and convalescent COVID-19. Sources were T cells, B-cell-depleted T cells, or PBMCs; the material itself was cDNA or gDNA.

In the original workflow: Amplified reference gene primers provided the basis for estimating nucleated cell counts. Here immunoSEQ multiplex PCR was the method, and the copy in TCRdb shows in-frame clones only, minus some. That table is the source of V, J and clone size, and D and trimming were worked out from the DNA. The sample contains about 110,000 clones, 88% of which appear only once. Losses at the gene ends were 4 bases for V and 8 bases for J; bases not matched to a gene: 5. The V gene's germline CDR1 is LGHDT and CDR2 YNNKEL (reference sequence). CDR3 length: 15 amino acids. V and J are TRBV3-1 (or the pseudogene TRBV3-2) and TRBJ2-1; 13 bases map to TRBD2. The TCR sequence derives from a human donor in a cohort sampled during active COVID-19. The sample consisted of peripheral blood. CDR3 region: CASSPGLAGYDEQFF. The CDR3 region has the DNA TGTGCCAGCAGCCCGGGACTAGCGGGATATGATGAGCAGTTCTTC.